Below, one T cell receptor beta chain is given with its context. Its antigen is undetermined. The data derive from a study of CD8 T cells in Susac syndrome. Broader study findings: The number of individuals included in the study's TCR sequencing and HLA analysis was acknowledged as relatively small.

The germline V gene encodes CDR1 SQVTM and CDR2 ANQGSEA. This CDR3 is built from 10 residues. RNA was extracted with the RNeasy kit, and a quantity of 0.5 to 1 ug was reverse transcribed using random hexamers. MiXCR, run by TCRdb on the immunoSEQ multiplex PCR reads, gives a single entry per CDR3 protein. The data hold more than 150,000 distinct CDR3 sequences, with around 94% observed a single time. The gene calls are TRBV29-1 and TRBJ1-3, with D unresolved. The source is a human donor in good health. Sequenced: CD4+ T cells from PBMCs. This CDR3 reads CRAGGNTIYF. The CDR3 DNA is TGCAGGGCCGGGGGAAACACCATATATTTT.